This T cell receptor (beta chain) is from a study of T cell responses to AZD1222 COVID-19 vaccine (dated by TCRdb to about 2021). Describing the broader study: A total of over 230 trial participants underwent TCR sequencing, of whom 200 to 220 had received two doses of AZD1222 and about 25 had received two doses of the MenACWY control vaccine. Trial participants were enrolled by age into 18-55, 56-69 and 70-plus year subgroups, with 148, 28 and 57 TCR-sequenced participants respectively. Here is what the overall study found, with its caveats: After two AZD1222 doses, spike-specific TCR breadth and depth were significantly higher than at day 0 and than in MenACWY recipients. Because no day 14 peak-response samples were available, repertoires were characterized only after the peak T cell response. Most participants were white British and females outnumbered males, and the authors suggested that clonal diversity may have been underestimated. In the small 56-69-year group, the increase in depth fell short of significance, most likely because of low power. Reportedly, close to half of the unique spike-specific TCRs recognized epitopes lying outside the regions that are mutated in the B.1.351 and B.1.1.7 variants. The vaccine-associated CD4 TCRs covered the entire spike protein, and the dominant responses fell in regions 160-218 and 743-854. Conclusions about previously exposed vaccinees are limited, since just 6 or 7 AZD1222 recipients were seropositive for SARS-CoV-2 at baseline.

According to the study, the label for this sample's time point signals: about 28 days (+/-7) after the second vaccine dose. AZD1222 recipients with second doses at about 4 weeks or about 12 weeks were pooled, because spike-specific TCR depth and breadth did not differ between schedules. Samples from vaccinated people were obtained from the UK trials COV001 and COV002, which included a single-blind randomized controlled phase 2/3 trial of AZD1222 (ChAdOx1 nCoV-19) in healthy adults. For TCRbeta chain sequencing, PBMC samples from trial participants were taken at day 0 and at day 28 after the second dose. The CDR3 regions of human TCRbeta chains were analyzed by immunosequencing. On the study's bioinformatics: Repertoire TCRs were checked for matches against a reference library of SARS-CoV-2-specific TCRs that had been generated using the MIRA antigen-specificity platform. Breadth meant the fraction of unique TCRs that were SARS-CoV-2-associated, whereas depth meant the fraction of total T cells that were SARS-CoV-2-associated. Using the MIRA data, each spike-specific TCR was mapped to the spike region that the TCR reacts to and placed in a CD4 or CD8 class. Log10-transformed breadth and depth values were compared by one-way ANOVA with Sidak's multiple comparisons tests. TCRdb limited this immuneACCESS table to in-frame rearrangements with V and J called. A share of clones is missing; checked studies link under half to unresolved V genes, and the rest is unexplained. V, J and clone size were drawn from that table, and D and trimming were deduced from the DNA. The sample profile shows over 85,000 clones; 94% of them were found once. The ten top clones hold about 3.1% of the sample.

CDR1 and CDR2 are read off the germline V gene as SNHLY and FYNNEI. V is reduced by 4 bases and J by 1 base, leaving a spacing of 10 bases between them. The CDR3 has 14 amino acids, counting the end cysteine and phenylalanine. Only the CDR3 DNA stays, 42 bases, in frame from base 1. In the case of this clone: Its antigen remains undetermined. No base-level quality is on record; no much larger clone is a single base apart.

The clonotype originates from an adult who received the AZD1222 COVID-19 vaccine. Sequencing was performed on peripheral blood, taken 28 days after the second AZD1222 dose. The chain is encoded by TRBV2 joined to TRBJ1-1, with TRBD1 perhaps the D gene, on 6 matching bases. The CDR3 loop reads CASSVTGANTEAFF. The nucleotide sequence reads TGTGCCAGCAGTGTGACAGGAGCGAACACTGAAGCTTTCTTT.